This TCR beta chain was profiled in a study of shared clonotypes between healthy human individuals. The overall study: Per donor, three plates held CD4 naive cells, three held CD4 memory, two held CD8 naive and one held CD8 memory. Whole-study findings and limits: Larger richness was generally estimated for naive than memory subsets.

Remarks on this clone: The antigen is undetermined.

Germline lookup yields CDR1 SGHAT and CDR2 FQNNGV. V dropped 2 bases and J dropped 5 bases, with 9 bases sitting between them. The CDR3 covers 13 residues. In the authors' methods: Junction-only immunoSEQ data arrived without quality scores, meaning filtering differed. Sequencing was performed with immunoSEQ multiplex PCR; in TCRdb, only in-frame clones are kept and a portion is missing. The V and J calls and clone size come from that table; D and trimming were worked out from the DNA. The sample shows around 640,000 clones, approximately 96% of them seen only once. Positive CCR7 selection of CD45RO-negative cells yielded the naive CD8 cells, and terminally differentiated effector memory CD45RA+ cells were excluded.

The TCR originated in a woman aged 30 to 39 in good health. The chain uses TRBV11-2 and TRBJ2-5; D not resolved. Specimen: naive CD8+ T cells sorted from blood. The CDR3 DNA is TGTGCCAGCAGCTTAACCAGCGCGGAGACCCAGTACTTC. Amino acid sequence: CASSLTSAETQYF.